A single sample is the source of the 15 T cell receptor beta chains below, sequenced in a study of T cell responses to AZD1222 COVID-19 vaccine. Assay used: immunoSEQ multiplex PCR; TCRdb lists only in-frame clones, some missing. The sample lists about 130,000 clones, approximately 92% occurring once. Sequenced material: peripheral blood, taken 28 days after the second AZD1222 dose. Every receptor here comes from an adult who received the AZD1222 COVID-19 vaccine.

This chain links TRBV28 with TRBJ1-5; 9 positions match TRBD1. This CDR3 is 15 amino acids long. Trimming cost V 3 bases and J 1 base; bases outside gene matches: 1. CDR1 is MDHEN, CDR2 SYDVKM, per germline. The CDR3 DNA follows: TGTGCCAGCAGTTTTGACAGGGGGAGCAATCAGCCCCAGCATTTT. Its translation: CASSFDRGSNQPQHF.

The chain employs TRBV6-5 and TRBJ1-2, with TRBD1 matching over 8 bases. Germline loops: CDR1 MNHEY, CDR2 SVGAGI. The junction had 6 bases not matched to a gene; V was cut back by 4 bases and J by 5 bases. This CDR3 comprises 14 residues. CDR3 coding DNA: TGTGCCAGCAGTTCCCCCCGACAGGGGTATGGCTACACCTTC. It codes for CASSSPRQGYGYTF.

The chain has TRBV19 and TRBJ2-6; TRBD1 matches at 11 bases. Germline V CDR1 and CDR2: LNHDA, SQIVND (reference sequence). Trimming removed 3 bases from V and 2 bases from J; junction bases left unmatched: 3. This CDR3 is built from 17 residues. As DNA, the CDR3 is TGTGCCAGTAGTATGCGGACAGGGGGCGCTGGGGCCAACGTCCTGACTTTC. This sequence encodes CASSMRTGGAGANVLTF.

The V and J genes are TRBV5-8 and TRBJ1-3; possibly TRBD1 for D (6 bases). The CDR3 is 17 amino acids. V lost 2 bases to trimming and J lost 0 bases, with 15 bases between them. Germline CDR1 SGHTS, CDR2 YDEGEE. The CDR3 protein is CASSLTDRLFSGNTIYF. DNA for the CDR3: TGTGCCAGCAGCTTAACAGACAGGCTATTCTCTGGAAACACCATATATTTT.

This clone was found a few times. The CDR3 here is CASGVSEGSNTEAFF. CDR3 nucleotides: TGCGCCAGCGGAGTCAGCGAGGGTAGTAACACTGAAGCTTTCTTT. The chain employs TRBV5-1 and TRBJ1-1; no clear D gene. V was cut by 7 bases and J by 2 bases, with 18 bases left in between. The CDR3 extends over 15 amino acids. The V gene's germline CDR1 is SGHRS and CDR2 YFSETQ.

The CDR3 bases are TGTGCCAGCAGCCCGGGGGAGGGCCGTAATGAAAAACTGTTTTTT. Protein: CASSPGEGRNEKLFF. V and J are TRBV13 and TRBJ1-4, with D tentatively TRBD1 (5 bases). The CDR3 is 15 residues long. CDR1 and CDR2 (germline): PRHDT, FYEKMQ (reference sequence). The V gene lost 5 bases and the J gene lost 4 bases, with 14 bases spanning the gap. Looking up the rest from reference TRBV13 and TRBJ1-4 gives the full variable domain: AAGVIQSPRHLIKEKRETATLKCYPIPRHDTVYWYQQGPGQDPQFLISFYEKMQSDKGSIPDRFSAQQFSDYHSELNMSSLELGDSALYFCASSPGEGRNEKLFFGSGTQLSVL.

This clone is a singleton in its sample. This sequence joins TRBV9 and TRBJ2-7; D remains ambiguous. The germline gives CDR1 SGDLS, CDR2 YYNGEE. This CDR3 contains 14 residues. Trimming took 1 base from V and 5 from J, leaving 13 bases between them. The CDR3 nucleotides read TGTGCCAGCAGCGTATACCCCCGAGGCGACGAGCAGTACTTC. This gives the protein CASSVYPRGDEQYF.

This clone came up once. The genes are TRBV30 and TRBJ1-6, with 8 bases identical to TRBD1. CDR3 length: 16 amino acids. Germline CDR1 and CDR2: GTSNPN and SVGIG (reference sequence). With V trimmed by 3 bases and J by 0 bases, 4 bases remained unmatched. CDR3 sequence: CAWRGTGGSYNSPLHF. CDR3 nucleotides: TGTGCCTGGAGGGGAACAGGGGGCTCCTATAATTCACCCCTCCACTTT.

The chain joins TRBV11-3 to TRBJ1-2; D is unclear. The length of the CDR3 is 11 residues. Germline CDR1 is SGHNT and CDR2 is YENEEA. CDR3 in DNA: TGTGTCTCCGAGGGAGCCTATGGCTACACCTTC. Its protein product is CVSEGAYGYTF. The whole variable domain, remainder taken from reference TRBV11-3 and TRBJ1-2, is EAGVVQSPRYKIIEKKQPVAFWCNPISGHNTLYWYLQNLGQGPELLIRYENEEAVDDSQLPKDRFSAERLKGVDSTLKIQPAELGDSAVYLCVSEGAYGYTFGSGTRLTVV.

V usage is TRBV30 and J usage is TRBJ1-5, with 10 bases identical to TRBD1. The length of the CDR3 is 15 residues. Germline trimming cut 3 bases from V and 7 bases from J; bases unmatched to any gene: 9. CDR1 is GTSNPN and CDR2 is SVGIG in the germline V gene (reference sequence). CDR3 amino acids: CAWRTGTGEAQPQHF. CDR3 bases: TGTGCCTGGAGAACCGGGACAGGGGAAGCACAGCCCCAGCATTTT.

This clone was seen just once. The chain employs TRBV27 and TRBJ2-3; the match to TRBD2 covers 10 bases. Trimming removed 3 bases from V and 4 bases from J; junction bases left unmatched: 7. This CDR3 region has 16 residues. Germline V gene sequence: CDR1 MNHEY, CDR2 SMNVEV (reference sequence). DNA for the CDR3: TGTGCCAGCAGTTTTCGAGCGGGAGGGGTCGCAGATACGCAGTATTTT. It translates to CASSFRAGGVADTQYF.

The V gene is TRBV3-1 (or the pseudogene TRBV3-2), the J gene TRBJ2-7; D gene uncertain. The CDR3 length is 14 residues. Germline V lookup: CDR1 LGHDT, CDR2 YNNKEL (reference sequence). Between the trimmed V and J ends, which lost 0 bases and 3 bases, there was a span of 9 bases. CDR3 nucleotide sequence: TGTGCCAGCAGCCAAGAAAAGGGTGGCTACGAGCAGTACTTC. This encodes CASSQEKGGYEQYF.

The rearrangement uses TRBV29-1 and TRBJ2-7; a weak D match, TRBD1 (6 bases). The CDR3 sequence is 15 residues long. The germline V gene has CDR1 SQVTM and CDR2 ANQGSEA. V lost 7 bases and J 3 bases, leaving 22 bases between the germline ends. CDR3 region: CSAAPNRDTLYEQYF. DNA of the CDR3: TGCAGCGCTGCCCCTAATCGGGACACTCTCTACGAGCAGTACTTC.

The CDR3 region has the DNA TGTGCCAGCAGCTCGGGAGGGGGTTCACCCCTCCACTTT. It yields the protein CASSSGGGSPLHF. The V gene is TRBV11-3, the J gene TRBJ1-6; D is perhaps TRBD1 (6 bases). Germline-derived CDR1 and CDR2 are SGHNT and YENEEA. The CDR3 has 13 residues. Trimming shortened V by 4 bases and J by 9 bases, and 10 bases separated the two germline ends. Full variable domain (missing parts from reference TRBV11-3 and TRBJ1-6): EAGVVQSPRYKIIEKKQPVAFWCNPISGHNTLYWYLQNLGQGPELLIRYENEEAVDDSQLPKDRFSAERLKGVDSTLKIQPAELGDSAVYLCASSSGGGSPLHFGNGTRLTVT.

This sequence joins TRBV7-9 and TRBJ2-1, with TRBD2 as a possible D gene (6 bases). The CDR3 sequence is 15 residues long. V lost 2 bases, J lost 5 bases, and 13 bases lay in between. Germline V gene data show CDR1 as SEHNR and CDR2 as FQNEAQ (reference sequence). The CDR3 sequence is CASSLSPWEDNEQFF. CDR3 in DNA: TGTGCCAGCAGCTTATCGCCGTGGGAGGACAATGAGCAGTTCTTC.